This TCR beta chain is from a study of vaccination effects on CD4 cells after COVID-19. Whole-study findings and limits: Marked clonal contraction was seen late after vaccination (in both infection- and vaccine-induced clones). Relatively few convalescent patients took part in the study, which had no early post-infection timepoints.

Expansion with viral peptide pools was applied to antigen-specific CD4+ T cells by the ViraFEST assay prior to sequencing. Cells that had been cultured for 10 days were the source of isolated CD4+ T cells. No vaccinee had earlier SARS-CoV-2 infection, and nucleocapsid antibodies were negative. This clone was counted a single time. Antigen unknown. This CDR3 spans 15 amino acids. Trimming removed 6 bases at V and 3 bases at J, with 15 bases between. Germline V CDR1 and CDR2: SGHTA, FQGNSA. The repertoire was sequenced with immunoSEQ multiplex PCR; TCRdb's copy has only in-frame clones and lacks some. The sample includes 67,000 or so clones, roughly 72% of them seen just once.

The specimen was CD4+ T cells from PBMCs cultured with HCoV-OC43 spike peptides, collected before COVID-19 vaccination. As for subset: HCoV-OC43 spike overlapping peptide pool stimulation. V and J are TRBV7-2 and TRBJ2-4, with D perhaps being TRBD1 or TRBD2 (7 bases each). The receptor was derived from a human donor who received a COVID-19 vaccine. The CDR3 nucleotides read TGTGCCAGCAGAACAGACAGGGAGGGCAAAAACATTCAGTACTTC. This sequence encodes CASRTDREGKNIQYF.